The next 21 T cell receptor beta chains were all read from a single sample in a study of STAT3 mutations in large granular lymphocyte leukemia. Study conclusions and caveats: In T-cell large granular lymphocyte leukemia, about half of patients showed multiple immunodominant subclonotypes.

TCRdb's table, derived via immunoSEQ multiplex PCR, lists solely in-frame clones and lacks some. The repertoire holds about 10,000 clones, with approximately 90% as singletons. Antigen specificity for these receptors is unknown. Material for sequencing was peripheral blood mononuclear cells. The receptors shown here come from a man in his fifties or sixties with T-cell large granular lymphocyte leukemia. Some clones in this sample may be carry-over from other donors' samples.

CDR3 protein: CASSDLPFLEMFF. CDR3 DNA sequence: TGTGCCAGCAGTGATCTCCCCTTCTTGGAAATGTTTTTT. The chain has TRBV6-1 and TRBJ2-2; no clear D gene. Germline CDR1 is MNHNS and CDR2 is SASEGT. The CDR3 length is 13 residues. Trimming left V 3 bases short and J 15 bases short, with 17 bases between.

The chain uses TRBV14 and TRBJ2-7; 7 nucleotides agree with TRBD2. CDR1 and CDR2 from the germline V gene are SGHDN and FVKESK. After removal of 0 bases from V and 0 bases from J, the junction contained 2 bases not matched to a gene. This CDR3 is built from 15 residues. CDR3 in amino acids: CASSQDRGSSYEQYF. The CDR3 nucleotides are TGTGCCAGCAGCCAAGATCGCGGGAGCTCCTACGAGCAGTACTTC.

CDR3 bases: TGTGCCAGCAGTCCAGGGAGCCTTAATGAAAAACTGTTTTTT. Translated, it gives CASSPGSLNEKLFF. J is TRBJ1-4 and V is TRBV28, with a possible D match to TRBD1 (5 bases). The germline V gene has CDR1 MDHEN and CDR2 SYDVKM. This CDR3 has 14 amino acids. V lost 5 bases and J 4 bases, leaving 11 bases between the germline ends.

J is TRBJ2-3 and V is TRBV4-3, with TRBD2 as a possible D gene (5 bases). There are 15 residues in the CDR3. The V gene's germline CDR1 is LGHNA and CDR2 YSLEER. With 1 base removed from V and 2 bases from J, the gap between germline ends came to 10 bases. The CDR3, as DNA: TGCGCCAGCAGCCAAGCGGACGGACTCACAGATACGCAGTATTTT. It translates to CASSQADGLTDTQYF.

The rearrangement links TRBV2 to TRBJ2-5; the D gene is possibly TRBD2 (6 bases). Germline V gene data show CDR1 as SNHLY and CDR2 as FYNNEI. This CDR3 contains 13 residues. Trimming left V 6 bases short and J 5 bases short, with 13 bases between. The DNA for the CDR3 is TGTGCCAGCAGGAGGGACTCCCGGGAGACCCAGTACTTC. It specifies CASRRDSRETQYF.

The chain employs TRBV5-1 and TRBJ2-1, with TRBD2 identical over 9 bases. Germline V gives CDR1 SGHRS, CDR2 YFSETQ. This CDR3 contains 15 residues. V shed 0 bases and J 7 bases; nucleotides not matched to a gene: 5. For the CDR3, the DNA is TGCGCCAGCAGCTTGGTTCTAGCGGGACAGAATGAGCAGTTCTTC. It codes for CASSLVLAGQNEQFF.

The rearrangement uses TRBV5-1 and TRBJ2-5, with 8 bases identical to TRBD2. Unmatched junction bases numbered 4, after V lost 0 bases and J lost 3 bases. From germline, CDR1 is SGHRS and CDR2 YFSETQ. The CDR3 has 15 residues. The CDR3 region is CASSLGGTREETQYF. The CDR3 nucleotides read TGCGCCAGCAGCTTGGGAGGGACTAGGGAAGAGACCCAGTACTTC.

This chain joins TRBV7-9 and TRBJ2-1, with 8 bases aligning to TRBD1. This CDR3 has 13 residues. Germline V lookup: CDR1 SEHNR, CDR2 FQNEAQ (reference sequence). The V gene end was trimmed by 5 bases and the J gene end by 8 bases; junction bases not matched to a gene: 5. The CDR3 DNA is TGTGCCAGCAGCCCGGACAGGGACTATGAGCAGTTCTTC. Encoded protein: CASSPDRDYEQFF.

This chain links TRBV6-1 with TRBJ2-7; tentatively, D is TRBD2 (6 bases). The CDR3 has 16 residues. V dropped 2 bases and J dropped 0 bases, with 14 bases sitting between them. Per the germline V gene, CDR1 is MNHNS and CDR2 is SASEGT. CDR3 bases: TGTGCCAGCAGTGAATCCAGCGGGTGGGGCTCCTACGAGCAGTACTTC. Its protein is CASSESSGWGSYEQYF.

V is TRBV18 and J is TRBJ2-7, with a tentative D call TRBD1 (5 bases). The CDR3 has 15 residues. Germline V gene data show CDR1 as KGHSH and CDR2 as LQKENI. Trimming shortened V by 4 bases and J by 0 bases, and 13 bases separated the two germline ends. The CDR3 spells CASSRRSDTSYEQYF. The CDR3 region has the DNA TGTGCCAGCTCACGCCGGTCGGACACCTCCTACGAGCAGTACTTC.

The rearrangement joins TRBV5-4 to TRBJ1-3; no clear D gene. The length of the CDR3 is 14 residues. Trimming took 4 bases from V and 0 from J, leaving 8 bases between them. Germline loops: CDR1 SGHNT, CDR2 YYREEE (reference sequence). The CDR3 DNA reads TGTGCCAGCAGCATCAGGTCCTCTGGAAACACCATATATTTT. Translated, it gives CASSIRSSGNTIYF.

This rearrangement joins TRBV28 to TRBJ1-4; 7 nucleotides line up with TRBD1. Germline loops: CDR1 MDHEN, CDR2 SYDVKM. Trimming removed 5 bases from V and 12 bases from J; junction bases left unmatched: 9. The CDR3 has 13 residues. Here the CDR3 DNA reads TGTGCCAGCAGTACTGACAGGGTGGATCAACTGTTTTTT. Translation: CASSTDRVDQLFF.

The genes are TRBV6-6 and TRBJ2-7; D is perhaps TRBD1 (6 bases). The germline V gene has CDR1 MNHNY and CDR2 SVGAGI (reference sequence). V shed 4 bases and J shed 3 bases, with 19 bases lying between them. This CDR3 contains 16 residues. The CDR3 reads CASSSRTGSYFYEQYF. In DNA form, the CDR3 reads TGTGCCAGCAGTTCTAGAACAGGGTCATATTTCTACGAGCAGTACTTC.

J is TRBJ2-1 and V is TRBV19; no reliable D call. CDR1 and CDR2 from the germline V gene are LNHDA and SQIVND (reference sequence). The germline V and J ends were trimmed by 1 base and 6 bases, with 16 bases remaining between them. The CDR3 covers 16 residues. The CDR3 DNA sequence: TGTGCCAGTAGTATAGTTGGTGGAGCTAATACCAATGAGCAGTTCTTC. This encodes CASSIVGGANTNEQFF.

The chain links TRBV5-1 to TRBJ1-1; D may be TRBD1 (5 bases). CDR1 SGHRS and CDR2 YFSETQ come from the germline V gene. Between the trimmed V and J ends, which lost 0 bases and 1 base, there was a span of 10 bases. The CDR3 sequence is 15 residues long. CDR3 in amino acids: CASSLVGGGNTEAFF. The CDR3 coding sequence is TGCGCCAGCAGCTTGGTGGGGGGAGGGAACACTGAAGCTTTCTTT.

The chain combines TRBV7-3 with TRBJ2-1, with D possibly matching TRBD2 (5 bases). This CDR3 region has 15 residues. V was cut by 2 bases and J by 0 bases, with 8 bases left in between. CDR1 and CDR2 from the germline V gene are SGHTA and FQGTGA. The CDR3 protein is CASSLSRDSYNEQFF. CDR3 in DNA: TGTGCCAGCAGCTTATCCCGGGACTCCTACAATGAGCAGTTCTTC.

This rearrangement joins TRBV28 to TRBJ1-2, with unresolved D. Trimming stripped 3 bases from V and 6 bases from J, with 11 bases between. There are 13 residues in the CDR3. CDR1 and CDR2 (germline): MDHEN, SYDVKM. CDR3 sequence (DNA): TGTGCCAGCAGTTTGCGCCCTGGGGATGGCTACACCTTC. This gives the protein CASSLRPGDGYTF.

The chain carries TRBV12-5 and TRBJ2-3, with a tentative D call TRBD1 (5 bases). The germline CDR1 and CDR2 sequences are LGHNT and FRNRAP. V was cut by 2 bases and J by 6 bases, with 9 bases left in between. The CDR3 consists of 13 residues. CDR3 sequence (DNA): TGTGCTAGTGGTTTGAGGGGTGCGGATACGCAGTATTTT. Protein sequence: CASGLRGADTQYF.

The J gene is TRBJ2-2, the V gene TRBV18; 10 bases match TRBD2. The CDR3 is 16 residues long. In germline, CDR1 is KGHSH, CDR2 LQKENI. With 4 bases clipped from V and 5 bases from J, the junction kept 7 bases outside the gene matches. DNA for the CDR3: TGTGCCAGCTCACTTCTAGCGGGAGAGGTGACCGGGGAGCTGTTTTTT. Amino acids: CASSLLAGEVTGELFF.

V gene TRBV6-6 combines with J gene TRBJ2-5; tentative D call: TRBD1 (5 bases). This CDR3 contains 15 residues. With 0 bases removed from V and 1 base from J, the gap between germline ends came to 9 bases. The germline CDR1 and CDR2 sequences are MNHNY and SVGAGI (reference sequence). CDR3 protein: CASSYSQGSQETQYF. As DNA, the CDR3 is TGTGCCAGCAGTTACTCTCAGGGATCCCAAGAGACCCAGTACTTC.

This chain uses TRBV5-1 with TRBJ2-7; tentative D call: TRBD1 (6 bases). Looked up from germline, CDR1 is SGHRS and CDR2 is YFSETQ. The CDR3 runs to 13 residues. V dropped 2 bases and J dropped 3 bases, with 9 bases sitting between them. CDR3 DNA: TGCGCCAGCAGCTTAAACAGGGTCTACGAGCAGTACTTC. The encoded protein is CASSLNRVYEQYF. The full variable domain, rest sourced from reference TRBV5-1 and TRBJ2-7, is KAGVTQTPRYLIKTRGQQVTLSCSPISGHRSVSWYQQTPGQGLQFLFEYFSETQRNKGNFPGRFSGRQFSNSRSEMNVSTLELGDSALYLCASSLNRVYEQYFGPGTRLTVT.